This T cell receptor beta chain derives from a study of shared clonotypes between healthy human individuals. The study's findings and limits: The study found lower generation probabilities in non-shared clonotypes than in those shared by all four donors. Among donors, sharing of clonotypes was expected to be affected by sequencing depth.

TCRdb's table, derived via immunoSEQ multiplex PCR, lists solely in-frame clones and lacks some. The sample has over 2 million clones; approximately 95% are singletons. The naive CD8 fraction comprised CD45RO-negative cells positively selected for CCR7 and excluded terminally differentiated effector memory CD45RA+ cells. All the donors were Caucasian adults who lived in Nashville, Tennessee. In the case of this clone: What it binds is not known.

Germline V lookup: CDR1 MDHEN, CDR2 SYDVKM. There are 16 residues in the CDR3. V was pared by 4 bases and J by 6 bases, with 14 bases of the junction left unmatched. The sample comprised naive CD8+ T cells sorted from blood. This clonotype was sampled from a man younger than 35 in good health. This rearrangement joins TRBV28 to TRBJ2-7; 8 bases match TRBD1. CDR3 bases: TGTGCCAGCAGTTACGCCGACAGGGGCGGGATGGGCGAGCAGTACTTC. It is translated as CASSYADRGGMGEQYF. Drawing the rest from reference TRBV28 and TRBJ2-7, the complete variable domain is DVKVTQSSRYLVKRTGEKVFLECVQDMDHENMFWYRQDPGLGLRLIYFSYDVKMKEKGDIPEGYSVSREKKERFSLILESASTNQTSMYLCASSYADRGGMGEQYFGPGTRLTVT.